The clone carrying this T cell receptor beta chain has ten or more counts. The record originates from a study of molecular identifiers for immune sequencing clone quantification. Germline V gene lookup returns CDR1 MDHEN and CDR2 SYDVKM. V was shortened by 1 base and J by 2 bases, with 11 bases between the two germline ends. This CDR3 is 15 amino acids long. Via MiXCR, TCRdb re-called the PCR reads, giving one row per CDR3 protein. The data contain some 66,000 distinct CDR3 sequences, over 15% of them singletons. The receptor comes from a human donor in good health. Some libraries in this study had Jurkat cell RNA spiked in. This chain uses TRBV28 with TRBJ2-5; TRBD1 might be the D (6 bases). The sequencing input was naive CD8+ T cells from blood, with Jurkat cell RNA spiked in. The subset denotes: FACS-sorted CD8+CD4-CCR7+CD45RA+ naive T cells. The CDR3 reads CASSLFGQPQETQYF. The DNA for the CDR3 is TGTGCCAGCAGTTTATTTGGACAGCCACAAGAGACCCAGTACTTC. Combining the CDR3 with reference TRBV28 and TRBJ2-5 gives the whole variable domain DVKVTQSSRYLVKRTGEKVFLECVQDMDHENMFWYRQDPGLGLRLIYFSYDVKMKEKGDIPEGYSVSREKKERFSLILESASTNQTSMYLCASSLFGQPQETQYFGPGTRLLVL.